This T cell receptor beta chain was identified in a study of CD8+CD57+ T cells in acquired aplastic anemia. Study results and caveats: Patients and controls shared twenty-nine CD8+ CDR3 sequences, highly expressed in patients.

In this sample, this clonotype turned up a few times. Its antigen is unidentified. Researchers used genomic DNA as the template to profile TCR beta VDJ and CDR3. TCRdb processed the reads anew with MiXCR; each CDR3 protein has one entry. The table includes 180,000 or so distinct CDR3 sequences, approximately 48% detected once. Patients chosen for sequencing had CD8+CD57+ cells that had expanded, as shown by flow cytometry. The cohort consisted entirely of patients having severe acquired aplastic anemia. Germline CDR1 reads SEHNR; CDR2 reads FQNEAQ (reference sequence). The CDR3 contains 15 residues. The V end lost 0 bases, the J end lost 3 bases, and 12 bases lay between the germline ends.

The chain recombines TRBV7-9 with TRBJ2-7; either TRBD1 or TRBD2 may supply D (6 bases each). The sequence was collected from a human donor with aplastic anemia. The material sequenced was sorted CD4+, CD8+, or CD8+CD57+ T cells (not recorded which) from PBMCs. Here the CDR3 DNA reads TGTGCCAGCAGCTTAGCGGGGGGCGCGAACTACGAGCAGTACTTC. Amino acids: CASSLAGGANYEQYF. Drawing the rest from reference TRBV7-9 and TRBJ2-7, the complete variable domain is DTGVSQNPRHKITKRGQNVTFRCDPISEHNRLYWYRQTLGQGPEFLTYFQNEAQLEKSRLLSDRFSAERPKGSFSTLEIQRTEQGDSAMYLCASSLAGGANYEQYFGPGTRLTVT.